This T cell receptor beta chain derives from a study of blood T cell repertoires in COVID-19. Deletions cut 5 bases from V and 0 bases from J, with 9 bases between. This CDR3 is built from 15 residues. Per the germline V gene, CDR1 is KGHDR and CDR2 is SFDVKD. Repertoires were generated with immunoSEQ multiplex PCR, while TCRdb's copy carries only in-frame clones and drops some. The sample lists about 11,000 clones, over 70% seen once, with 4.6% in the top ten. The source of this sequence is a human donor in a cohort sampled during active COVID-19. Sequenced sample: peripheral blood. The chain links TRBV24-1 to TRBJ2-2; the D is unclear. Here the CDR3 DNA reads TGTGCCACCAGTGGGGCGACACCGAACACCGGGGAGCTGTTTTTT. Translating gives CATSGATPNTGELFF.